This paragraph reports one T cell receptor beta chain. It has no known antigen specificity. Base-call qualities are not available, and no considerably larger clone is one nucleotide away. TCRbeta CDR3 regions were amplified from genomic DNA by means of the immunoSEQ Assay, a bias-controlled multiplex PCR. For the original study's pipeline: Nucleated cell counts per sample were estimated from amplification of reference gene primers within the assay. To quantify the absolute abundance of each unique TCRbeta CDR3 rearrangement, sequence reads were collapsed and filtered. Productive Simpson clonality was computed per sample as the square root of Simpson's diversity index over productive rearrangements. As stored in TCRdb, this immuneACCESS dataset retains in-frame rearrangements with V and J assigned. A fraction of the clones does not appear; measured against another copy, unresolved V genes explain less than half of the discrepancy, and the remainder lacks a known reason. V and J calls and clone size are as listed in that table; D and trimming were resolved from the DNA. Across this sample there are about 140,000 clones, with around 86% seen only once. The ten largest account for around 10% of the sample.

In the prospective study, participants were roughly 18 to 95 years old, resided in about two dozen geographic areas of the United States, and were enrolled through a virtual design. In the prospective study, cohorts were assigned on the basis of participant-reported clinical history obtained from a screening survey and a study questionnaire. For ImmuneRACE Cohort 3, a participant was defined as recovered based on two consecutive negative NP/OP PCR tests, clearance by a healthcare professional, or resolution of symptoms. Mobile phlebotomists in the prospective study collected whole blood, serum and a nasopharyngeal or oropharyngeal swab from every participant. Prospective study participants could optionally give additional blood draws and questionnaires over an approximately two-month period. Blood samples from the prospective study were shipped frozen or at room temperature prior to DNA extraction.

V drops 2 bases and J drops 9 bases, leaving 14 bases in between. The CDR3 sequence holds 13 residues, the cysteine and phenylalanine included. Only CDR3 DNA remains: 39 bases, in frame from the first base. Based on the germline V gene (reference sequence), the CDR1 and CDR2 sequences are GTSNPN and SVGIG. This sample was taken from a study of blood T cell repertoires in COVID-19 (dated by TCRdb to about 2020). Regarding the study in general: Samples from collaborators originated in the United States, Italy and Spain and spanned both the acute and convalescent phases of COVID-19. Where available, HLA class I and class II types were taken from metadata supplied by the sample provider and were not determined by assay-based typing. The dataset comprised deeply sampled blood TCRbeta repertoires from subjects exposed to, actively infected with, or recovered from COVID-19. The repertoires were released in a freely available public database meant as a resource for research on the immune response to SARS-CoV-2. The material from the prospective study consisted of cDNA or gDNA derived from T cells, B-cell-depleted T cells, or PBMCs. Samples were obtained from the ongoing ImmuneRACE study (first 160 participants) and from some 1,300 subjects provided by 6 global collaborators. The sample metadata nearly always contained a de-identified subject ID, COVID-19 status, age in years and sex.

What the study reported, not specific to this receptor: The quantity of clinical and demographic metadata differed by source and by participant and was supplied without curation.

The receptor was derived from a man aged 60 to 75 who had recovered from COVID-19. Material for sequencing was PBMCs or T cells enriched from blood (not recorded which). Rearrangement joined TRBV30 to TRBJ2-1; 5 matching bases give a weak D call of TRBD2. CDR3 loop: CAWSTPIRGEQFF. In nucleotides, the sequence is TGTGCCTGGAGTACACCGATCCGGGGTGAGCAGTTCTTC.